The 27 T cell receptor beta chains below were found in one sample sequenced in a study of T cell repertoires in cytomegalovirus infection (dated by TCRdb to about 2019). Instrument on record: Illumina HiSeq 1500. TCRdb redid the processing of the public reads, applying fastp at Q25 and MiXCR, and retained in-frame beta chains. Rows are unified per CDR3 protein, each entry keeping the most common DNA and genes. This sample comprises 300,000 to 400,000 distinct CDR3 sequences, about 25% of them detected only once. The ten largest clonotypes hold 13% of the sample. The treatment or condition label, as the study defines it: in vitro stimulation with specific CMV peptide epitopes to enrich CMV-specific T cells. No cognate antigen is known for these TCRs. The sequenced sample was cultured PBMCs, obtained from culture after CMV antigen stimulation. The receptor source for this set is a human donor in good health (CMV status not recorded). Some clones in this sample may be carry-over from other donors' samples.

CDR3 in amino acids: CASSERGSEEQFF. The CDR3 DNA sequence: TGTGCAAGTTCTGAGCGAGGGAGTGAAGAGCAGTTCTTC. This sequence joins TRBV19 and TRBJ2-1; TRBD2 is a possible D gene (5 bases). CDR1 and CDR2 (germline): LNHDA, SQIVND (reference sequence). The length of the CDR3 is 13 residues.

This sequence joins TRBV7-9 and TRBJ2-2, with a tentative D call TRBD1 (6 bases). Per germline, CDR1 SEHNR and CDR2 FQNEAQ (reference sequence). Trimming took 5 bases from V and 6 from J, leaving 16 bases between them. The CDR3 consists of 15 residues. CDR3: CASSTNTGPAGELFF. In DNA, the CDR3 is TGTGCCAGCAGCACCAATACAGGGCCTGCCGGGGAGCTGTTTTTT.

The chain is built from TRBV12-3 or TRBV12-4 and TRBJ1-2; D is perhaps TRBD1 (6 bases). The V gene lost 5 bases and the J gene lost 2 bases, with 18 bases spanning the gap. This CDR3 is built from 16 residues. The CDR3 DNA follows: TGTGCCAGCAGTCTCTGGGGGGGGGCTGCGAACTATGGCTACACCTTC. Residues: CASSLWGGAANYGYTF.

In its sample, this clonotype was seen a few times. This chain joins TRBV7-4 and TRBJ1-1; perhaps TRBD1 as D (5 bases). The CDR3 covers 13 residues. The V end lost 7 bases, the J end lost 5 bases, and 14 bases lay between the germline ends. Germline-derived CDR1 and CDR2 are SGHVT and SQSDAQ. CDR3 amino acids: CASTRGRGTEAFF. DNA of the CDR3: TGTGCCAGCACCCGGGGCCGAGGGACTGAAGCTTTCTTT.

V and J are TRBV4-2 and TRBJ2-3, with 7 positions matching TRBD2. This CDR3 comprises 15 residues. CDR1 is LGHNA, CDR2 YNFKEQ, per germline. The V and J ends lost 1 base and 6 bases, in that order; junction bases with no gene match: 7. The CDR3 is CASSQGLAPPDTQYF. The CDR3 DNA follows: TGTGCCAGCAGCCAAGGACTAGCTCCGCCGGATACGCAGTATTTT.

This clonotype appeared many times. The chain joins TRBV7-2 to TRBJ1-5, with a possible D match to TRBD1 (5 bases). The germline V gene has CDR1 SGHTA and CDR2 FQGNSA. Trimming shortened V by 5 bases and J by 2 bases, and 7 bases separated the two germline ends. The length of the CDR3 is 13 residues. The CDR3 DNA follows: TGTGCCAGCAGCACCAGGGGCAATCAGCCCCAGCATTTT. This translates into CASSTRGNQPQHF. The entire variable domain, with the rest obtained from reference TRBV7-2 and TRBJ1-5, is as follows: GAGVSQSPSNKVTEKGKDVELRCDPISGHTALYWYRQSLGQGLEFLIYFQGNSAPDKSGLPSDRFSAERTGGSVSTLTIQRTQQEDSAVYLCASSTRGNQPQHFGDGTRLSIL.

This clonotype was detected many times. The J gene is TRBJ2-3, the V gene TRBV12-3 or TRBV12-4; possibly TRBD2 for D (5 bases). Trimming removed 6 bases from V and 2 bases from J, with 9 bases in between. There are 13 residues in the CDR3. The CDR3 coding sequence is TGTGCCAGCAGCCTGGGAGCCACAGATACGCAGTATTTT. Translating gives CASSLGATDTQYF.

The chain links TRBV29-1 to TRBJ2-6, with D possibly matching TRBD1 (6 bases). CDR1 is SQVTM and CDR2 is ANQGSEA in the germline V gene. V gave up 3 bases and J gave up 0 bases, with 9 bases separating them. The CDR3 is made up of 15 amino acids. Here the CDR3 reads CSVERGSSGANVLTF. CDR3 nucleotide sequence: TGCAGCGTTGAGAGGGGGAGCTCTGGGGCCAACGTCCTGACTTTC.

This clonotype has ten or more counts. The V gene is TRBV7-2, the J gene TRBJ2-1; 8 bases match TRBD2. The CDR3 is made up of 15 amino acids. Germline V gene data show CDR1 as SGHTA and CDR2 as FQGNSA. The J segment lost 2 bases and the V segment lost 5 bases, leaving 5 bases of the junction unmatched. As DNA, the CDR3 is TGTGCCAGCAGCCGTGAGACTAGCGCCTACAATGAGCAGTTCTTC. Protein product: CASSRETSAYNEQFF.

The V gene is TRBV7-2, the J gene TRBJ2-4; a weak D match, TRBD1 (5 bases). CDR3 length: 15 amino acids. The V end lost 6 bases, the J end lost 2 bases, and 14 bases lay between the germline ends. Per germline, CDR1 SGHTA and CDR2 FQGNSA. In nucleotides, the CDR3 is TGTGCCAGCAGATCCACGACAGTTACCAAAAACATTCAGTACTTC. Translation: CASRSTTVTKNIQYF.

This sequence joins TRBV20-1 and TRBJ1-2; no reliable D call. This CDR3 has 14 residues. Germline CDR1 is DFQATT and CDR2 is SNEGSKA (reference sequence). The ends were cut back, 4 bases at V and 5 bases at J, with 17 bases in the middle. CDR3 in DNA: TGCAGTGCTACCGCCCCCGGCCTACCATATGGCTACACCTTC. Translated, it gives CSATAPGLPYGYTF.

V is TRBV4-1 and J is TRBJ1-2, with 8 bases lining up with TRBD1. In germline, CDR1 is MGHRA, CDR2 YSYEKL. The CDR3 is 15 amino acids. The ends lost 1 base at V and 6 bases at J; junction bases unmatched: 7. CDR3 coding DNA: TGCGCCAGCAGCCAAGCCGGACAGGGACGTAATGGCTACACCTTC. It encodes CASSQAGQGRNGYTF.

The sample holds a few counts of this clonotype. The chain uses TRBV9 and TRBJ2-1; 10 bases line up with TRBD2. The CDR3 extends over 16 amino acids. Trimming took 3 bases from V and 3 from J; bases not matched to a gene: 6. Per the germline V gene, CDR1 is SGDLS and CDR2 is YYNGEE. Written as DNA, the CDR3 is TGTGCCAGCAGCGCCGTTACTAGCGGGATCTACAATGAGCAGTTCTTC. Translated: CASSAVTSGIYNEQFF.

This clonotype was detected only a few times. The chain uses TRBV7-3 and TRBJ2-1, with 11 bases identical to TRBD2. Germline CDR1 and CDR2: SGHTA and FQGTGA. The length of the CDR3 is 14 residues. The V and J ends lost 5 bases and 9 bases, in that order; junction bases with no gene match: 6. CDR3 sequence (DNA): TGTGCCAGCAGCCCCCAGCTAGCGGGAGGTGAGCAGTTCTTC. Amino acids: CASSPQLAGGEQFF.

The CDR3 loop is CASSFRLAGGPGSDTQYF. The DNA for the CDR3 is TGTGCCAGCAGTTTCCGACTAGCGGGAGGGCCGGGGTCAGATACGCAGTATTTT. V gene TRBV6-2 or TRBV6-3 combines with J gene TRBJ2-3; 14 bases agree with TRBD2. Germline V CDR1 and CDR2: MNHEY, SVGEGT. This CDR3 spans 18 amino acids. J was trimmed by 4 bases and V by 4 bases; bases with no gene match: 10.

This clonotype was picked up a small number of times. V gene TRBV28 combines with J gene TRBJ1-6; D possibly corresponds to TRBD1 (5 bases). Germline V gene sequence: CDR1 MDHEN, CDR2 SYDVKM. V was clipped by 6 bases and J by 7 bases, with 16 bases between them. The CDR3 consists of 15 residues. The CDR3 DNA sequence: TGTGCCAGCAGCTTGCGGGGGGTTAGCAATTCACCCCTCCACTTT. Translation gives CASSLRGVSNSPLHF.

This clonotype has only a few counts. This sequence joins TRBV4-1 and TRBJ1-2; perhaps TRBD1 as D (6 bases). Germline lookup yields CDR1 MGHRA and CDR2 YSYEKL. The CDR3 is made up of 14 amino acids. Trimming shortened V by 4 bases and J by 5 bases, and 14 bases separated the two germline ends. The CDR3 nucleotides read TGCGCCAGCAGCCCCGAGGGGGGGCCTTATGGCTACACCTTC. This sequence encodes CASSPEGGPYGYTF.

The chain links TRBV6-1 to TRBJ1-5, with unresolved D. Germline values: CDR1 MNHNS, CDR2 SASEGT. The CDR3 is made up of 15 amino acids. Trimming removed 2 bases from V and 4 bases from J, with 12 bases in between. The CDR3 loop reads CASSENGWENQPQHF. CDR3 DNA sequence: TGTGCCAGCAGTGAAAATGGGTGGGAGAATCAGCCCCAGCATTTT.

The sample holds a few counts of this clonotype. The rearrangement uses TRBV6-2 or TRBV6-3 and TRBJ2-4; TRBD2 matches 8 bases. Losses at the gene ends were 6 bases for V and 3 bases for J; bases not matched to a gene: 22. Germline V lookup: CDR1 MNHEY, CDR2 SVGEGT. The CDR3 contains 20 residues. CDR3 DNA: TGTGCCAGCAGCTACCTCAGCGGGGGAAAAAGCGGGAGAGGCAAAAACATTCAGTACTTC. This encodes CASSYLSGGKSGRGKNIQYF.

This clonotype was picked up a small number of times. V gene TRBV14 combines with J gene TRBJ2-2; the D is unclear. Germline V gene data show CDR1 as SGHDN and CDR2 as FVKESK. There are 17 residues in the CDR3. The germline V and J ends were trimmed by 2 bases and 0 bases, with 13 bases remaining between them. The CDR3: CASSQPRDWSNTGELFF. DNA of the CDR3: TGTGCCAGCAGCCAACCTAGGGATTGGTCGAACACCGGGGAGCTGTTTTTT.

The rearrangement joins TRBV6-6 to TRBJ2-3; D possibly uses TRBD1 or TRBD2 (5 bases each). The V end was cut by 3 bases, the J end by 0 bases, with 10 bases between. Per the germline V gene, CDR1 is MNHNY and CDR2 is SVGAGI (reference sequence). The CDR3 runs to 15 residues. CDR3 DNA sequence: TGTGCCAGCAGTTATCTTCGGGACAGCACAGATACGCAGTATTTT. Its translation is CASSYLRDSTDTQYF.

The chain uses TRBV6-1 and TRBJ2-3, with a weak D call TRBD2 (7 bases). The germline V gene encodes CDR1 MNHNS and CDR2 SASEGT. Trimming stripped 6 bases from V and 5 bases from J, with 27 bases between. The CDR3 length is 18 residues. This chain's CDR3 is CASRMSRGGGPGGDTQYF. CDR3 DNA: TGTGCCAGCAGGATGTCAAGGGGGGGAGGGCCGGGAGGAGATACGCAGTATTTT.

The chain carries TRBV10-3 and TRBJ2-1; tentative D call: TRBD2 (5 bases). Looked up from germline, CDR1 is ENHRY and CDR2 is SYGVKD. This CDR3 has 11 residues. Trimming took off 6 bases at V and 9 bases at J, with 9 bases between the two ends. This CDR3 reads CAIRGSVEQFF. CDR3 bases: TGTGCCATCAGAGGGAGCGTTGAGCAGTTCTTC.

This clonotype was seen only a few times. J is TRBJ2-2 and V is TRBV6-1, with 14 bases identical to TRBD2. Per germline, CDR1 MNHNS and CDR2 SASEGT. With 10 bases clipped from V and 13 bases from J, the junction kept 23 bases outside the gene matches. CDR3 length: 18 amino acids. The CDR3 DNA sequence: TGTGCCACCCCGGGACTAGCGGGAGTTGACACCCCCCGGGGCGGGCTGTTTTTT. As protein: CATPGLAGVDTPRGGLFF.

The CDR3 DNA reads as TGTGCCAGCAGGGGGGGGTTTGGAAGCGGCCGAAATGGCTACACCTTC. Its translation: CASRGGFGSGRNGYTF. J is TRBJ1-2 and V is TRBV7-9, with D possibly being TRBD1 (5 bases). V gave up 6 bases and J gave up 6 bases, with 23 bases separating them. The CDR3 totals 16 residues. Germline CDR1 SEHNR, CDR2 FQNEAQ (reference sequence).

In this sample, this clonotype turned up a few times. The chain combines TRBV5-4 with TRBJ2-1; possibly TRBD2 for D (5 bases). The CDR3 is 14 amino acids. Between the trimmed V and J ends, which lost 1 base and 4 bases, there was a span of 9 bases. Germline-derived CDR1 and CDR2 are SGHNT and YYREEE (reference sequence). CDR3 loop: CASSLPAEYNEQFF. The CDR3 bases are TGTGCCAGCAGCTTGCCAGCGGAATACAATGAGCAGTTCTTC.

The V and J genes are TRBV4-1 and TRBJ2-1, with D unclear. Germline values: CDR1 MGHRA, CDR2 YSYEKL. V lost 1 base to trimming and J lost 12 bases, with 16 bases between them. The CDR3 extends over 14 amino acids. As DNA, the CDR3 is TGCGCCAGCAGCCAAGGCCTCAATACTCTGGGGCAGTTCTTC. Protein product: CASSQGLNTLGQFF.